The 13 T cell receptor beta chains reported below all come from one sample, sequenced in a study of blood T cell repertoires in COVID-19. Here immunoSEQ multiplex PCR was the method, and the copy in TCRdb shows in-frame clones only, minus some. This repertoire shows around 100,000 clones, around 90% found once; its top ten account for over 15%. The specimen was peripheral blood. The receptors derive from a woman of 80 years or more in a cohort sampled during active COVID-19.

The V call is TRBV7-2, the J call TRBJ1-3; no reliable D call. The germline CDR1 and CDR2 sequences are SGHTA and FQGNSA. Between the trimmed V and J ends, which lost 1 base and 1 base, there was a span of 14 bases. The CDR3 runs 17 residues. The CDR3 loop is CASSLVYKTTSGNTIYF. CDR3 nucleotide sequence: TGTGCCAGCAGCTTAGTTTACAAAACAACGTCTGGAAACACCATATATTTT. Using reference TRBV7-2 and TRBJ1-3 for the parts outside the CDR3, the full variable domain is GAGVSQSPSNKVTEKGKDVELRCDPISGHTALYWYRQSLGQGLEFLIYFQGNSAPDKSGLPSDRFSAERTGGSVSTLTIQRTQQEDSAVYLCASSLVYKTTSGNTIYFGEGSWLTVV.

The chain is built from TRBV5-5 and TRBJ2-3, with TRBD1 matching over 8 bases. CDR1 and CDR2 from the germline V gene are SGHKS and YYEKEE (reference sequence). CDR3 length: 14 residues. J lost 1 base, V lost 4 bases, and 2 bases had no gene match. The CDR3 region has the DNA TGTGCCAGCAGCCGGGGACAGGGCACAGATACGCAGTATTTT. Protein product: CASSRGQGTDTQYF.

The chain employs TRBV6-5 and TRBJ2-2, with a tentative D call TRBD2 (5 bases). From germline, CDR1 is MNHEY and CDR2 SVGAGI. Trimming removed 7 bases from V and 1 base from J, with 7 bases in between. The CDR3 has 13 residues. The CDR3 is CASNGENTGELFF. CDR3 in DNA: TGTGCCAGCAACGGGGAGAACACCGGGGAGCTGTTTTTT.

V is TRBV3-1 (or the pseudogene TRBV3-2) and J is TRBJ1-3; D remains ambiguous. The CDR3 runs to 13 residues. Trimming pared 4 bases from V and 0 bases from J, leaving 4 bases between. Germline V CDR1 and CDR2: LGHDT, YNNKEL (reference sequence). CDR3 bases: TGTGCCAGCAGCCCATTCTCTGGAAACACCATATATTTT. It codes for CASSPFSGNTIYF.

The genes are TRBV7-9 and TRBJ1-2; 7 bases map to TRBD1. The CDR3 extends over 13 amino acids. CDR1 and CDR2 (germline): SEHNR, FQNEAQ (reference sequence). The V gene end was trimmed by 4 bases and the J gene end by 6 bases; junction bases not matched to a gene: 5. The CDR3 bases are TGTGCCAGCAGCTCCAGGGGGAACGATGGCTACACCTTC. Its protein product is CASSSRGNDGYTF.

V usage is TRBV9 and J usage is TRBJ2-2; 7 positions match TRBD2. Germline CDR1 reads SGDLS; CDR2 reads YYNGEE. The CDR3 consists of 14 residues. V lost 6 bases, J lost 2 bases, and 4 bases stayed unmatched. The CDR3 coding sequence is TGTGCCAGCAAATCAGCGGGAAACACCGGGGAGCTGTTTTTT. Its translation is CASKSAGNTGELFF. Full variable domain (remainder filled in from reference TRBV9 and TRBJ2-2): DSGVTQTPKHLITATGQRVTLRCSPRSGDLSVYWYQQSLDQGLQFLIQYYNGEERAKGNILERFSAQQFPDLHSELNLSSLELGDSALYFCASKSAGNTGELFFGEGSRLTVL.

The genes are TRBV5-1 and TRBJ1-1, with TRBD1 matching 11 bases. CDR1 and CDR2 from the germline V gene are SGHRS and YFSETQ. The ends lost 3 bases at V and 5 bases at J; junction bases unmatched: 9. There are 16 residues in the CDR3. For the CDR3, the DNA is TGCGCCAGCAGCTACACTTCGGGACAGGGGGGGACTGAAGCTTTCTTT. This sequence encodes CASSYTSGQGGTEAFF.

V gene TRBV3-1 (or the pseudogene TRBV3-2) combines with J gene TRBJ2-7; TRBD2 agrees at 7 bases. CDR1 and CDR2 (germline): LGHDT, YNNKEL (reference sequence). The CDR3 length is 16 residues. The ends lost 4 bases at V and 5 bases at J; junction bases unmatched: 14. The CDR3 sequence is CASSPKGRGVKNEQYF. CDR3 bases: TGTGCCAGCAGCCCCAAAGGACGGGGGGTTAAGAACGAGCAGTACTTC.

The rearrangement links TRBV4-1 to TRBJ1-5; the D gene is possibly TRBD1 (5 bases). This CDR3 contains 15 residues. Between the trimmed V and J ends, which lost 0 bases and 5 bases, there was a span of 11 bases. Germline CDR1 reads MGHRA; CDR2 reads YSYEKL. CDR3 DNA: TGCGCCAGCAGCCAAGATCCCAGGGATCATCAGCCCCAGCATTTT. Its protein is CASSQDPRDHQPQHF.

In its sample, this clone was seen once. The sample carries other DNA sequences with the same CDR3. V usage is TRBV5-1 and J usage is TRBJ1-5; unclear D gene. Germline V gene data show CDR1 as SGHRS and CDR2 as YFSETQ. CDR3 length: 15 residues. Trimming stripped 1 base from V and 0 bases from J, with 8 bases between. CDR3 DNA sequence: TGCGCCAGCAGCTTGACGGCGGATAGCAATCAGCCCCAGCATTTT. This translates into CASSLTADSNQPQHF.

This clone was counted once. The V gene is TRBV28, the J gene TRBJ2-7; TRBD2 aligns across 11 bases. The CDR3 covers 15 residues. From germline, CDR1 is MDHEN and CDR2 SYDVKM. V gave up 5 bases and J gave up 6 bases; unmatched junction bases: 9. In DNA form, the CDR3 reads TGTGCCAGCAGTAGGACTAGCGGGCCCCTCGGCGAGCAGTACTTC. Translating gives CASSRTSGPLGEQYF.

The rearrangement joins TRBV12-3 or TRBV12-4 to TRBJ2-7; 9 nucleotides align to TRBD1. The CDR3 is 13 amino acids. The V segment lost 6 bases and the J segment 9 bases; nucleotides outside the gene matches: 9. For the CDR3, the DNA is TGTGCCAGCAGGCCAACAGGGGGCGCGGTGCAGTACTTC. Translated: CASRPTGGAVQYF.

V and J are TRBV27 and TRBJ2-7; 11 bases map to TRBD2. With V trimmed by 6 bases and J by 0 bases, 1 base remained unmatched. The CDR3 consists of 14 residues. Germline CDR1 is MNHEY and CDR2 is SMNVEV (reference sequence). CDR3 protein: CASRGLAASYEQYF. For the CDR3, the DNA is TGTGCCAGCAGGGGACTAGCGGCCTCCTACGAGCAGTACTTC.